This T cell receptor beta chain was identified during a study of blood T cell repertoires in COVID-19. Study background: The United States, Italy and Spain supplied acute and convalescent COVID-19 samples. T cells, B-cell-depleted T cells, or PBMCs provided the cDNA or gDNA that served as material.

In the authors' workflow: From reference gene primer amplification, estimates of nucleated cell counts were derived. Data came from immunoSEQ multiplex PCR; TCRdb stores just in-frame clones and leaves some out. The V and J calls and clone size are taken from that table; D and trimming were inferred from the DNA. The repertoire has 150,000 or so clones, about 80% of them found once; the top ten carry roughly 2.9%. Cohort 3 recovered donors had two negative PCRs, clearance, or symptom resolution. The J segment lost 0 bases and the V segment lost 5 bases, leaving 1 base of the junction unmatched. The CDR3 loop spans 14 amino acids. CDR1 is LNHDA and CDR2 is SQIVND in the germline V gene (reference sequence).

V usage is TRBV19 and J usage is TRBJ2-3; the match to TRBD2 covers 8 bases. Sequencing was performed on PBMCs or T cells enriched from blood (not recorded which). This clonotype originated in a woman in her forties or fifties who had recovered from COVID-19. In DNA form, the CDR3 reads TGTGCCAGTAGTGGACTAGCAAGCACAGATACGCAGTATTTT. Its protein product is CASSGLASTDTQYF.